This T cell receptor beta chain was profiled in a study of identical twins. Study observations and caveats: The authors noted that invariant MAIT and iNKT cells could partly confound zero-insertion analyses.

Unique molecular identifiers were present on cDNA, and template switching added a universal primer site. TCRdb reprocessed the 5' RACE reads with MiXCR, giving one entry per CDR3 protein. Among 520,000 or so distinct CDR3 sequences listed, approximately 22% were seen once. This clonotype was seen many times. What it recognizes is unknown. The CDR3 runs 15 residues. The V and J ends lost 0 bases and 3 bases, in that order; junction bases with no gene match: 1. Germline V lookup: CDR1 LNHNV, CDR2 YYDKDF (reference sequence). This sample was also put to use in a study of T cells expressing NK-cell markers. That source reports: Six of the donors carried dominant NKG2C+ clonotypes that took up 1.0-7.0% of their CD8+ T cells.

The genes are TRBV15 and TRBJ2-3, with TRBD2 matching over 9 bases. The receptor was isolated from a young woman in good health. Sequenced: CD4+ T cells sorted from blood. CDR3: CATSRDLAGTDTQYF. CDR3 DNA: TGTGCCACCAGCAGAGATCTAGCGGGGACAGATACGCAGTATTTT.